These 30 T cell receptor beta chains were all obtained from the same sample, sequenced in a study of blood T cells in healthy people across ages. The second PCR ran about 6 to 12 cycles with a sample-barcoded 5' primer and J-beta primers. TCRdb passed the 5' RACE reads through MiXCR, listing each CDR3 protein once. The profile shows under 2 million distinct CDR3 sequences, around 35% of them singletons. Material for sequencing was blood. The receptors derive from a woman in her twenties or thirties in good health.

The sample holds a few counts of this clonotype. The chain carries TRBV9 and TRBJ2-7; TRBD2 agrees at 11 bases. CDR1 SGDLS and CDR2 YYNGEE come from the germline V gene. The CDR3 extends over 17 amino acids. The V gene end was trimmed by 4 bases and the J gene end by 4 bases; junction bases not matched to a gene: 13. CDR3 DNA sequence: TGTGCCAGCAGCCCCGTAGTTGTAGCGGGAGGGTTATACGAGCAGTACTTC. It translates to CASSPVVVAGGLYEQYF.

This clonotype was observed a handful of times. The chain employs TRBV21-1 and TRBJ1-4; TRBD1 is the table's D call, not checked against the DNA. TRBV21-1 counts as a pseudogene. The CDR3 loop spans 15 amino acids. The CDR3 sequence: CASSKANRVNEKLFF. The CDR3 DNA reads TGTGCCAGCAGCAAAGCGAACAGGGTTAATGAAAAACTGTTTTTT.

In regard to this clonotype: The junction does not match germline at one end; this may be a read error. This rearrangement joins TRBV4-1 to TRBJ2-7; TRBD2 aligns across 7 bases. CDR1 is MGHRA and CDR2 is YSYEKL in the germline V gene. The CDR3 spans 14 residues. CDR3 residues: CANSQVTSTYEQYF. In DNA, the CDR3 is TGCGCCAACAGCCAAGTGACTAGCACCTACGAGCAGTACTTC.

The gene calls are TRBV28 and TRBJ1-2; no clear D. The CDR3 consists of 14 residues. V was trimmed by 7 bases and J by 3 bases, leaving 15 bases between them. Germline CDR1 is MDHEN and CDR2 is SYDVKM. CDR3 DNA sequence: TGTGCCAGCACTCCTGAATGGTTTGACTATGGCTACACCTTC. This codes for CASTPEWFDYGYTF.

This clonotype has a handful of counts. The J gene is TRBJ2-1, the V gene TRBV20-1; TRBD2 agrees at 9 bases. Germline V gene data show CDR1 as DFQATT and CDR2 as SNEGSKA (reference sequence). V shed 6 bases, J shed 7 bases, and the junction held 10 bases outside the gene matches. CDR3 length equals 14 residues. CDR3 in DNA: TGCAGTGCGGACAGTGGCCTAGCGGGAAATGAGCAGTTCTTC. This sequence encodes CSADSGLAGNEQFF.

V gene TRBV27 combines with J gene TRBJ1-5; no reliable D call. V was trimmed by 6 bases and J by 8 bases, leaving 8 bases between them. Germline CDR1 MNHEY, CDR2 SMNVEV (reference sequence). This CDR3 has 11 residues. The CDR3, as DNA: TGTGCCAGCAGGCCCTACGAGCCCCAGCATTTT. This sequence encodes CASRPYEPQHF.

The chain couples TRBV5-1 to TRBJ1-1; D remains ambiguous. CDR1 and CDR2 from the germline V gene are SGHRS and YFSETQ. This CDR3 is built from 13 residues. V dropped 4 bases and J dropped 1 base, with 8 bases sitting between them. The DNA for the CDR3 is TGCGCCAGCAGCCCCCAGGAGAACACTGAAGCTTTCTTT. Amino acid sequence: CASSPQENTEAFF.

This clonotype showed up just a few times. The chain employs TRBV7-9 and TRBJ1-4; 7 positions agree with TRBD1. CDR1 and CDR2 (germline): SEHNR, FQNEAQ (reference sequence). This CDR3 has 17 residues. J lost 4 bases, V lost 5 bases, and 13 bases had no gene match. This CDR3 reads CASSNINLGQINEKLFF. CDR3 in DNA: TGTGCCAGCAGCAACATTAATCTGGGACAGATTAATGAAAAACTGTTTTTT.

The chain employs TRBV7-9 and TRBJ2-7, with a tentative D call TRBD2 (6 bases). The CDR3 covers 16 residues. V was cut by 4 bases and J by 0 bases, with 16 bases left in between. The germline CDR1 and CDR2 sequences are SEHNR and FQNEAQ (reference sequence). Here the CDR3 DNA reads TGTGCCAGCAGCTCCCCCCTGACGACTAGCTCCTACGAGCAGTACTTC. This translates into CASSSPLTTSSYEQYF.

This sequence joins TRBV28 and TRBJ2-1; 8 bases match TRBD2. The CDR3 contains 15 residues. The junction had 3 bases not matched to a gene; V was cut back by 5 bases and J by 0 bases. The germline gives CDR1 MDHEN, CDR2 SYDVKM. CDR3 sequence (DNA): TGTGCCAGCAGTGAGCGGGAGAGCTCCTACAATGAGCAGTTCTTC. This codes for CASSERESSYNEQFF.

In this sample, this clonotype turned up a few times. This sequence joins TRBV7-6 and TRBJ2-1; TRBD2 matches at 13 bases. The CDR3 is 16 residues long. V lost 5 bases, J lost 8 bases, and 9 bases stayed unmatched. Germline loops: CDR1 SGHVS, CDR2 FNYEAQ. CDR3: CASSAWTSGSFDEQFF. The CDR3 region has the DNA TGTGCCAGCAGCGCTTGGACTAGCGGGAGTTTCGATGAGCAGTTCTTC.

CDR3 sequence reads: CASSRARGEYEQYF. Here the CDR3 DNA reads TGTGCCAGCAGTCGCGCGAGGGGTGAGTACGAGCAGTACTTC. This chain joins TRBV7-3 and TRBJ2-1, with D perhaps assigned TRBD1 or TRBD2 (5 bases each). TRBJ2-7 explains the end of the DNA better; the J call may be wrong. This CDR3 has 14 amino acids. The germline V gene has CDR1 SGHTA and CDR2 FQGTGA.

V is TRBV6-6 and J is TRBJ1-2, with a possible D match to TRBD1 (5 bases). Germline loops: CDR1 MNHNY, CDR2 SVGAGI (reference sequence). The CDR3 extends over 14 amino acids. V lost 4 bases to trimming and J lost 9 bases, with 18 bases between them. CDR3 in amino acids: CASSWGRDIESYTF. The CDR3 DNA reads as TGTGCCAGCAGTTGGGGCAGGGATATAGAAAGCTACACCTTC.

V and J are TRBV7-9 and TRBJ1-1; TRBD1 agrees at 9 bases. The CDR3 totals 18 residues. CDR1 SEHNR and CDR2 FQNEAQ come from the germline V gene (reference sequence). Losses at the gene ends were 3 bases for V and 5 bases for J; bases not matched to a gene: 16. The CDR3 nucleotides are TGTGCCAGCAGCTTCAATTGGGCTAAGACAGGGGGGAAGACTGAAGCTTTCTTT. Translated, it gives CASSFNWAKTGGKTEAFF.

This clonotype was counted once. Relative to the germline gene, one junction end is altered; a read error may explain this. The rearrangement uses TRBV5-1 and TRBJ2-7, with D hard to call. The CDR3 has 13 residues. Germline V CDR1 and CDR2: SGHRS, YFSETQ. CDR3 in amino acids: CAGSTVRTYEQYF. CDR3 DNA sequence: TGCGCCGGCAGCACGGTCAGGACCTACGAGCAGTACTTC.

This clonotype was counted only a few times. J is TRBJ2-2 and V is TRBV28; 7 bases match TRBD1. Germline V CDR1 and CDR2: MDHEN, SYDVKM. The junction had 5 bases not matched to a gene; V was cut back by 7 bases and J by 6 bases. The CDR3 is 13 amino acids. The CDR3 region has the DNA TGTGCCAGCACCCCCACAGGGGCCGGGGAGCTGTTTTTT. This gives the protein CASTPTGAGELFF.

The V and J genes are TRBV4-1 and TRBJ2-3; maybe TRBD2 (6 bases). Germline V gene sequence: CDR1 MGHRA, CDR2 YSYEKL. V lost 5 bases to trimming and J lost 4 bases, with 10 bases between them. The CDR3 is 13 amino acids. CDR3 protein: CASSGRGPDTQYF. CDR3 DNA sequence: TGCGCCAGCAGCGGGCGGGGTCCAGATACGCAGTATTTT.

This clonotype has more than one count but fewer than ten. The V call is TRBV4-1, the J call TRBJ2-1, with no clear D. Germline values: CDR1 MGHRA, CDR2 YSYEKL. Trimming shortened V by 4 bases and J by 3 bases, and 10 bases separated the two germline ends. The length of the CDR3 is 14 residues. CDR3 sequence: CASSPGAGYNEQFF. CDR3 coding DNA: TGCGCCAGCAGCCCAGGTGCAGGCTACAATGAGCAGTTCTTC.

This clonotype appeared once. The chain couples TRBV21-1 to TRBJ1-3; the table's D call TRBD1 went unverified against the DNA. TRBV21-1 is an annotated pseudogene. This CDR3 comprises 15 residues. CDR3 bases: TGTGCCAGCAGCAAAGAGGGACAGGCCGACAACACCATATATTTT. As protein: CASSKEGQADNTIYF.

This clonotype has a handful of counts. The gene calls are TRBV2 and TRBJ2-7; D might be TRBD1 or TRBD2, each matching 5 bases. Germline assignment: CDR1 SNHLY and CDR2 FYNNEI. The CDR3 runs to 17 residues. V lost 0 bases to trimming and J lost 6 bases, with 21 bases between them. CDR3 DNA sequence: TGTGCCAGCAGTGAAGCTTCCCTCTTGGGGGTCTTTGGCGAGCAGTACTTC. This gives the protein CASSEASLLGVFGEQYF.

This clonotype has at least ten counts. The chain links TRBV7-9 to TRBJ2-5, with a tentative D call TRBD2 (5 bases). Looked up from germline, CDR1 is SEHNR and CDR2 is FQNEAQ (reference sequence). The CDR3 has 15 amino acids. The V end was cut by 3 bases, the J end by 5 bases, with 16 bases between. As DNA, the CDR3 is TGTGCCAGCAGCTTCCGGACGGAACCGGGGGAGACCCAGTACTTC. It specifies CASSFRTEPGETQYF.

The J gene is TRBJ2-1, the V gene TRBV11-2, with D hard to call. Germline CDR1 SGHAT, CDR2 FQNNGV. The CDR3 consists of 16 residues. V was cut by 5 bases and J by 0 bases, with 14 bases left in between. CDR3 coding DNA: TGTGCCAGCAGCCCCCCGCGCAGCACCTCCTACAATGAGCAGTTCTTC. Translated, it gives CASSPPRSTSYNEQFF.

There are a few counts of this clonotype. The gene calls are TRBV7-9 and TRBJ2-5, with 9 positions matching TRBD2. CDR3 length: 15 amino acids. Per the germline V gene, CDR1 is SEHNR and CDR2 is FQNEAQ (reference sequence). The V and J ends lost 5 bases and 2 bases, in that order; junction bases with no gene match: 6. DNA of the CDR3: TGTGCCAGCAGCCCAATGCGGGGGGGGCAAGAGACCCAGTACTTC. The encoded protein is CASSPMRGGQETQYF.

This clonotype was recorded a few times. V and J are TRBV6-1 and TRBJ2-2, with 7 bases that match TRBD1. CDR3 length: 14 residues. V dropped 6 bases and J dropped 1; count of bases not matched to a gene: 2. Germline assignment: CDR1 MNHNS and CDR2 SASEGT. The CDR3 sequence is CASRRGQNTGELFF. For the CDR3, the DNA is TGTGCCAGCAGGAGGGGGCAGAACACCGGGGAGCTGTTTTTT.

J is TRBJ2-7 and V is TRBV5-6; D remains ambiguous. V lost 3 bases, J lost 2 bases, and 15 bases lay in between. Germline assignment: CDR1 SGHDT and CDR2 YYEEEE. The CDR3 is 15 amino acids. CDR3 in amino acids: CASSSTVGPTYEQYF. The CDR3, as DNA: TGTGCCAGCAGCTCCACAGTGGGTCCAACCTACGAGCAGTACTTC.

This chain uses TRBV3-1 with TRBJ1-2; D is ambiguous. This CDR3 comprises 19 residues. V shed 0 bases and J shed 8 bases, with 28 bases lying between them. From germline, CDR1 is LGHDT and CDR2 YNNKEL (reference sequence). CDR3 bases: TGTGCCAGCAGCCAAGATTTAATTTCGGATCGCCTGGTGGGTAGAGGCTACACCTTC. It encodes CASSQDLISDRLVGRGYTF.

The DNA of the CDR3 is TGCAGCGTTGAATTGGACAGGGGGTGCGAGCAGTACTTC. Protein sequence: CSVELDRGCEQYF. The rearrangement links TRBV29-1 to TRBJ2-4; TRBD1 aligns across 10 bases. The DNA end lines up better with TRBJ2-7; the J call may be wrong. The CDR3 is 13 residues long. Germline CDR1 is SQVTM and CDR2 is ANQGSEA.

This clonotype was seen only a few times. This chain joins TRBV9 and TRBJ2-1, with D maybe TRBD2 (6 bases). The CDR3 extends over 12 amino acids. Germline loops: CDR1 SGDLS, CDR2 YYNGEE. Trimming stripped 4 bases from V and 10 bases from J, with 12 bases between. The CDR3 nucleotides are TGTGCCAGCAGCACAACGGGACTCGAGCAGTTCTTC. Its translation: CASSTTGLEQFF.

This clonotype was seen only a few times. The CDR3: CASSAPDSEAFF. In DNA form, the CDR3 reads TGTGCCAGCAGCGCCCCCGACTCCGAAGCTTTCTTT. V gene TRBV7-9 combines with J gene TRBJ1-1; D is uncertain. The CDR3 loop spans 12 amino acids. Per germline, CDR1 SEHNR and CDR2 FQNEAQ (reference sequence). Deletions cut 5 bases from V and 8 bases from J, with 12 bases between.

CDR3 loop: CSATDRDQSSYEQYF. The CDR3 nucleotides read TGCAGTGCAACGGACAGGGACCAAAGCTCCTACGAGCAGTACTTC. The chain employs TRBV20-1 and TRBJ2-7; 8 bases agree with TRBD1. The CDR3 spans 15 residues. From germline, CDR1 is DFQATT and CDR2 SNEGSKA (reference sequence). J gave up 0 bases and V 6 bases, and 10 bases lay outside the gene matches.